One sample yielded the 30 T cell receptor beta chains listed below, sequenced in a study of cytomegalovirus exposure and HLA in healthy donors. The PCR employed 60 Vbeta primers together with 13 Jbeta primers. Profiled with immunoSEQ multiplex PCR; TCRdb holds only in-frame clones, not every one. The sample holds 100,000 to 150,000 clones, about 73% seen once. Sequenced input: PBMCs. The origin of the receptors is a human donor in good health.

The rearrangement links TRBV2 to TRBJ1-5; the match to TRBD1 covers 9 bases. The CDR3 has 15 amino acids. CDR1 and CDR2 from the germline V gene are SNHLY and FYNNEI. The J segment lost 4 bases and the V segment lost 6 bases, leaving 7 bases of the junction unmatched. The CDR3 loop is CASRRDRARNQPQHF. DNA of the CDR3: TGTGCCAGCAGGAGGGACAGGGCCCGAAATCAGCCCCAGCATTTT.

This chain links TRBV5-1 with TRBJ2-7; 13 bases are a match to TRBD2. The V gene end was trimmed by 4 bases and the J gene end by 7 bases; junction bases not matched to a gene: 8. The length of the CDR3 is 15 residues. Germline values: CDR1 SGHRS, CDR2 YFSETQ. CDR3 DNA sequence: TGCGCCAGCAGCCCAACTAGCGGGAGGGCCCAGGAGCAGTACTTC. Translated: CASSPTSGRAQEQYF.

The chain has TRBV9 and TRBJ2-7, with TRBD2 matching over 8 bases. The J segment lost 2 bases and the V segment lost 0 bases, leaving 1 base of the junction unmatched. The CDR3 totals 14 residues. Germline CDR1 SGDLS, CDR2 YYNGEE. The CDR3: CASSVGAGAYEQYF. The CDR3 region has the DNA TGTGCCAGCAGCGTAGGAGCGGGGGCCTACGAGCAGTACTTC.

V gene TRBV19 combines with J gene TRBJ2-1; D is undetermined. The CDR3 sequence is 18 residues long. The V end was cut by 6 bases, the J end by 2 bases, with 23 bases between. Germline CDR1 and CDR2: LNHDA and SQIVND (reference sequence). In DNA form, the CDR3 reads TGTGCCAGTAGGATATCCTCCGTTGGAGCCCCGCCCTACAATGAGCAGTTCTTC. This translates into CASRISSVGAPPYNEQFF.

The gene calls are TRBV5-1 and TRBJ2-2; D is unclear. Germline V lookup: CDR1 SGHRS, CDR2 YFSETQ. The CDR3 is made up of 13 amino acids. V was pared by 0 bases and J by 7 bases, with 7 bases between. CDR3 in amino acids: CASSLVGGGELFF. The CDR3 DNA follows: TGCGCCAGCAGCTTGGTTGGCGGCGGGGAGCTGTTTTTT.

The V and J genes are TRBV2 and TRBJ2-1; 8 bases fit TRBD1. The germline CDR1 and CDR2 sequences are SNHLY and FYNNEI. The CDR3 runs 12 residues. With 10 bases clipped from V and 2 bases from J, the junction kept 1 base outside the gene matches. The DNA of the CDR3 is TGTGCCACGACAGGGGCCTACAATGAGCAGTTCTTC. This encodes CATTGAYNEQFF. The full variable domain, rest sourced from reference TRBV2 and TRBJ2-1, is EPEVTQTPSHQVTQMGQEVILRCVPISNHLYFYWYRQILGQKVEFLVSFYNNEISEKSEIFDDQFSVERPDGSNFTLKIRSTKLEDSAMYFCATTGAYNEQFFGPGTRLTVL.

The gene calls are TRBV5-4 and TRBJ2-7, with TRBD1 as a possible D gene (5 bases). There are 16 residues in the CDR3. Germline loops: CDR1 SGHNT, CDR2 YYREEE (reference sequence). Trimming stripped 1 base from V and 5 bases from J, with 19 bases between. This chain's CDR3 is CASSLHLQGLKNEQYF. CDR3 coding DNA: TGTGCCAGCAGCTTGCATCTGCAGGGTTTGAAGAACGAGCAGTACTTC.

This sequence joins TRBV18 and TRBJ1-4, with 10 bases fitting TRBD1. The CDR3 extends over 16 amino acids. CDR1 is KGHSH and CDR2 is LQKENI in the germline V gene. Trimming at V came to 2 bases and at J to 10 bases, leaving 10 bases not matched to a gene. CDR3 nucleotide sequence: TGTGCCAGCTCACCATCGTCCGGGACAGGGGAAGGAAAACTGTTTTTT. Its translation is CASSPSSGTGEGKLFF.

The rearrangement links TRBV27 to TRBJ2-3, with D perhaps TRBD2 (6 bases). Germline lookup yields CDR1 MNHEY and CDR2 SMNVEV (reference sequence). The V gene lost 6 bases and the J gene lost 0 bases, with 10 bases spanning the gap. The length of the CDR3 is 14 residues. The CDR3 DNA reads as TGTGCCAGCAGGGGACTGTGGAGCACAGATACGCAGTATTTT. Residues: CASRGLWSTDTQYF.

This clone has only a few counts. The chain employs TRBV6-5 and TRBJ1-2; D possibly corresponds to TRBD1 (5 bases). The CDR3 has 14 amino acids. Germline-derived CDR1 and CDR2 are MNHEY and SVGAGI. Trimming shortened V by 8 bases and J by 4 bases, and 17 bases separated the two germline ends. The CDR3 nucleotides are TGTGCCAGCGGCGAAACAGGCGCTCTCTATGGCTACACCTTC. Translation gives CASGETGALYGYTF.

V and J are TRBV2 and TRBJ2-7; a possible D gene is TRBD1 (6 bases). This CDR3 has 13 amino acids. Germline CDR1 SNHLY, CDR2 FYNNEI. Trimming cost V 8 bases and J 3 bases, with 14 bases left between them. CDR3 sequence reads: CASLQGRLYEQYF. The CDR3 DNA is TGTGCCAGCTTACAGGGTCGTCTCTACGAGCAGTACTTC. Filled out from reference TRBV2 and TRBJ2-7, the complete variable domain reads EPEVTQTPSHQVTQMGQEVILRCVPISNHLYFYWYRQILGQKVEFLVSFYNNEISEKSEIFDDQFSVERPDGSNFTLKIRSTKLEDSAMYFCASLQGRLYEQYFGPGTRLTVT.

This clone was counted only a few times. The chain carries TRBV2 and TRBJ2-2; no reliable D call. Germline V gene lookup returns CDR1 SNHLY and CDR2 FYNNEI. V gave up 6 bases and J gave up 6 bases, with 17 bases separating them. This CDR3 region has 15 residues. DNA of the CDR3: TGTGCCAGCAGGGCACGTTTGGTCGCACCCGGGGAGCTGTTTTTT. Its translation is CASRARLVAPGELFF.

This chain connects TRBV18 to TRBJ1-1; perhaps TRBD1 as D (5 bases). The germline V gene has CDR1 KGHSH and CDR2 LQKENI. This CDR3 spans 13 amino acids. V lost 2 bases and J lost 11, with 15 bases in between. The CDR3 region is CASSPGRGIGAFF. CDR3 nucleotides: TGTGCCAGCTCACCAGGGCGGGGGATTGGTGCTTTCTTT.

This clone was seen once. The chain links TRBV4-2 to TRBJ2-2; possibly TRBD2 for D (6 bases). Germline lookup yields CDR1 LGHNA and CDR2 YNFKEQ. The ends were cut back, 4 bases at V and 0 bases at J, with 12 bases in the middle. The CDR3 is made up of 16 amino acids. This CDR3 is CASSRGEFANTGELFF. CDR3 coding DNA: TGTGCCAGCAGCCGCGGGGAGTTCGCGAACACCGGGGAGCTGTTTTTT.

Here the CDR3 DNA reads TGTGCCAGCAGCCGATGGACAGGGAGAGCTTACGAGCAGTACTTC. It specifies CASSRWTGRAYEQYF. The chain carries TRBV7-9 and TRBJ2-7, with 8 bases lining up with TRBD1. The V gene's germline CDR1 is SEHNR and CDR2 FQNEAQ (reference sequence). V shed 5 bases and J 4 bases; nucleotides not matched to a gene: 10. The CDR3 totals 15 residues.

The chain has TRBV7-2 and TRBJ2-2, with 9 bases aligning to TRBD2. Germline assignment: CDR1 SGHTA and CDR2 FQGNSA. The V gene end was trimmed by 1 base and the J gene end by 3 bases; junction bases not matched to a gene: 6. This CDR3 comprises 17 residues. Here the CDR3 DNA reads TGTGCCAGCAGCTTAGGACCTAGCGGGATATACACCGGGGAGCTGTTTTTT. Translating gives CASSLGPSGIYTGELFF.

The chain has TRBV29-1 and TRBJ2-5, with D uncertain. The V gene lost 5 bases and the J gene lost 5 bases, with 9 bases spanning the gap. Germline values: CDR1 SQVTM, CDR2 ANQGSEA. CDR3 length: 11 residues. The CDR3 region is CSVFFRETQYF. The CDR3 DNA is TGCAGCGTTTTCTTTCGGGAGACCCAGTACTTC.

A single count supports this clone. The rearrangement joins TRBV5-6 to TRBJ1-6; D perhaps matches TRBD1 (5 bases). The ends were cut back, 1 base at V and 10 bases at J, with 12 bases in the middle. The germline V gene has CDR1 SGHDT and CDR2 YYEEEE. The CDR3 spans 14 residues. For the CDR3, the DNA is TGTGCCAGCAGCTTGCAGGGTCAACGCTCACCCCTCCACTTT. It codes for CASSLQGQRSPLHF.

This clone was seen a handful of times. The chain joins TRBV7-9 to TRBJ2-5, with TRBD2 identical over 9 bases. Trimming removed 3 bases from V and 5 bases from J; junction bases left unmatched: 7. Germline V CDR1 and CDR2: SEHNR, FQNEAQ (reference sequence). This CDR3 has 15 residues. In nucleotides, the CDR3 is TGTGCCAGCAGCTTTAGCGGGAGCAGGTCGGAGACCCAGTACTTC. Translation gives CASSFSGSRSETQYF.

The rearrangement joins TRBV15 to TRBJ2-5; 8 bases align to TRBD1. The J call may be incorrect, as the DNA end agrees better with TRBJ2-7. The CDR3 consists of 15 residues. CDR1 is LNHNV and CDR2 is YYDKDF in the germline V gene (reference sequence). Written as DNA, the CDR3 is TGTGCCACCAGCAGAGGGACAGGGTTGGGCTACGAGCAGTACTTC. It codes for CATSRGTGLGYEQYF.

The genes are TRBV11-3 and TRBJ2-1, with 8 bases matching TRBD2. Trimming removed 6 bases from V and 7 bases from J; junction bases left unmatched: 11. Germline V gives CDR1 SGHNT, CDR2 YENEEA. The CDR3 is 15 amino acids. The CDR3 here is CASSLGGGPGNEQFF. The CDR3 bases are TGTGCCAGCAGTCTCGGGGGGGGGCCGGGGAATGAGCAGTTCTTC.

The rearrangement joins TRBV11-2 to TRBJ2-7; TRBD1 is a possible D gene (5 bases). Germline CDR1 SGHAT, CDR2 FQNNGV. This CDR3 comprises 17 residues. Trimming took 5 bases from V and 0 from J, leaving 20 bases between them. In DNA, the CDR3 is TGTGCCAGCAGCCCCAAGCATTTGACAGTAGGCTCCTACGAGCAGTACTTC. This encodes CASSPKHLTVGSYEQYF.

This chain uses TRBV28 with TRBJ2-2; TRBD1 aligns across 8 bases. Trimming removed 3 bases from V and 7 bases from J; junction bases left unmatched: 10. The CDR3 spans 16 residues. From germline, CDR1 is MDHEN and CDR2 SYDVKM. CDR3 residues: CASSFSGQGVGGELFF. CDR3 DNA: TGTGCCAGCAGTTTTAGCGGACAGGGAGTTGGCGGGGAGCTGTTTTTT.

The V call is TRBV13, the J call TRBJ1-5; D perhaps matches TRBD1 (5 bases). The CDR3 sequence is 15 residues long. Germline V lookup: CDR1 PRHDT, CDR2 FYEKMQ (reference sequence). V lost 5 bases, J lost 5 bases, and 16 bases lay in between. This chain's CDR3 is CASSRRRDLHQPQHF. The CDR3 region has the DNA TGTGCCAGCAGCCGCAGACGGGACTTACATCAGCCCCAGCATTTT.

The chain uses TRBV6-5 and TRBJ1-2; D possibly corresponds to TRBD1 (5 bases). CDR3 length equals 14 residues. The germline CDR1 and CDR2 sequences are MNHEY and SVGAGI. The V end lost 1 base, the J end lost 3 bases, and 9 bases lay between the germline ends. The CDR3 loop is CASSYFGGDYGYTF. The CDR3 DNA sequence: TGTGCCAGCAGTTACTTCGGGGGGGACTATGGCTACACCTTC.

The J gene is TRBJ2-5, the V gene TRBV10-3, with TRBD1 identical over 8 bases. J lost 5 bases, V lost 3 bases, and 11 bases had no gene match. This CDR3 comprises 16 residues. The germline V gene encodes CDR1 ENHRY and CDR2 SYGVKD. As DNA, the CDR3 is TGTGCCATCAGTGAACTCGGACAGGGTTTGGAGGAGACCCAGTACTTC. Translation: CAISELGQGLEETQYF.

The rearrangement uses TRBV7-8 and TRBJ2-7; 9 nucleotides agree with TRBD2. Per germline, CDR1 SGHVS and CDR2 FQNEAQ. Trimming cost V 4 bases and J 2 bases; bases outside gene matches: 6. The CDR3 totals 15 residues. CDR3 sequence (DNA): TGTGCCAGCAGCTCCTTCCGCGGGAGGGCCTACGAGCAGTACTTC. Translation gives CASSSFRGRAYEQYF.

This chain links TRBV7-2 with TRBJ2-7, with D possibly matching TRBD2 (7 bases). CDR3 length: 14 residues. Trimming stripped 2 bases from V and 7 bases from J, with 15 bases between. The germline gives CDR1 SGHTA, CDR2 FQGNSA. The CDR3 region has the DNA TGTGCCAGCAGCTTAAGGGGGAGGGCGCAAGAGCAGTACTTC. Protein: CASSLRGRAQEQYF.

V gene TRBV28 combines with J gene TRBJ1-2, with D perhaps matching TRBD1 (5 bases). The CDR3 is 13 residues long. V gave up 6 bases and J gave up 8 bases, with 16 bases separating them. Germline CDR1 is MDHEN and CDR2 is SYDVKM. CDR3 sequence (DNA): TGTGCCAGCAGCTGGCAAAGGGGAGGAGGCTACACCTTC. This codes for CASSWQRGGGYTF.

This chain links TRBV2 with TRBJ1-5; tentative D call: TRBD1 (6 bases). The CDR3 extends over 16 amino acids. Germline V lookup: CDR1 SNHLY, CDR2 FYNNEI. Trimming took off 6 bases at V and 4 bases at J, with 19 bases between the two ends. The CDR3 sequence is CASSILETGVNQPQHF. For the CDR3, the DNA is TGTGCCAGCAGCATACTAGAGACAGGAGTTAATCAGCCCCAGCATTTT.